These 17 T cell receptor beta chains were all obtained from the same sample, sequenced in a study of identical twins listed by TCRdb under 2016. Libraries were built with 5' RACE. TCRdb shows the sequencer as Illumina HiSeq 2000. The raw public reads went through TCRdb reprocessing: fastp at Q25, MiXCR clone calling, in-frame beta chains kept. Rows matching on CDR3 protein sequence are summarized as one entry with the most common DNA and genes. The sample data list hundreds of thousands of distinct CDR3 sequences, and about 9.4% of these were observed just once. In total, the top ten clones hold around 0.98% of the sample. This sample also belongs to another study, concerning yellow fever vaccine responses in identical twins.

The sequencing sample was made of PBMCs. The receptors derive from a young woman in good health.

The sample holds a few counts of this clonotype. DNA of the CDR3: TGTGCCAGCAGTTCTCAACTCCCAGGATATTCACCCCTCCACTTT. Translation: CASSSQLPGYSPLHF. V usage is TRBV12-3 or TRBV12-4 and J usage is TRBJ1-6; the D is unclear. Trimming pared 4 bases from V and 8 bases from J, leaving 15 bases between. The CDR3 consists of 15 residues.

This clonotype came up many times. This chain uses TRBV5-5 with TRBJ1-5, with D hard to call. Trimming took 0 bases from V and 0 from J, leaving 10 bases between them. The CDR3 contains 16 residues. From germline, CDR1 is SGHKS and CDR2 YYEKEE (reference sequence). This chain's CDR3 is CASSLVPEYSNQPQHF. For the CDR3, the DNA is TGTGCCAGCAGCTTGGTTCCGGAATATAGCAATCAGCCCCAGCATTTT.

This clonotype was observed a handful of times. The J gene is TRBJ2-5, the V gene TRBV28, with 10 positions matching TRBD2. Losses at the gene ends were 6 bases for V and 4 bases for J; bases not matched to a gene: 8. Germline CDR1 MDHEN, CDR2 SYDVKM. This CDR3 contains 15 residues. The CDR3 DNA reads TGTGCCAGCAGGGAAGCGGGGGGGCTTTTAGAGACCCAGTACTTC. Protein sequence: CASREAGGLLETQYF.

This clonotype was seen a single time. V gene TRBV2 combines with J gene TRBJ2-3; unclear D gene. V lost 3 bases, J lost 0 bases, and 10 bases lay in between. The germline gives CDR1 SNHLY, CDR2 FYNNEI. This CDR3 region has 15 residues. The DNA for the CDR3 is TGTGCCAGCAGTGACGGTGGGAAAAGCACAGATACGCAGTATTTT. Encoded protein: CASSDGGKSTDTQYF. Combining the CDR3 with reference TRBV2 and TRBJ2-3 gives the whole variable domain EPEVTQTPSHQVTQMGQEVILRCVPISNHLYFYWYRQILGQKVEFLVSFYNNEISEKSEIFDDQFSVERPDGSNFTLKIRSTKLEDSAMYFCASSDGGKSTDTQYFGPGTRLTVL.

CDR3 in DNA: TGCAGTGCTAGAGATATTGACAGGGGTTCCCACGAGCAGTACTTC. Amino acids: CSARDIDRGSHEQYF. This chain links TRBV20-1 with TRBJ2-7, with 8 bases that match TRBD1. CDR1 is DFQATT, CDR2 SNEGSKA, per germline (reference sequence). The CDR3 length is 15 residues. The V gene end was trimmed by 0 bases and the J gene end by 5 bases; junction bases not matched to a gene: 9.

This clonotype was counted a few times. The V and J genes are TRBV7-9 and TRBJ1-2; the D is unclear. Trimming cost V 4 bases and J 5 bases, with 8 bases left between them. Per germline, CDR1 SEHNR and CDR2 FQNEAQ (reference sequence). The CDR3 covers 12 residues. The CDR3 sequence is CASSSALYGYTF. In nucleotides, the CDR3 is TGTGCCAGCAGCTCAGCCTTATATGGCTACACCTTC.

This clonotype was picked up many times. The chain links TRBV6-2 or TRBV6-3 to TRBJ2-1; D possibly corresponds to TRBD1 (6 bases). Germline CDR1 and CDR2: MNHEY and SVGEGT. The CDR3 runs to 15 residues. Trimming cost V 6 bases and J 0 bases, with 12 bases left between them. CDR3: CASSPGTLSYNEQFF. DNA of the CDR3: TGTGCCAGCAGCCCCGGGACACTCTCCTACAATGAGCAGTTCTTC.

The chain is built from TRBV5-4 and TRBJ2-1, with TRBD2 matching 11 bases. This CDR3 is 18 amino acids long. Unmatched junction bases numbered 12, after V lost 0 bases and J lost 7 bases. Germline CDR1 is SGHNT and CDR2 is YYREEE (reference sequence). The CDR3 DNA reads TGTGCCAGCAGCTTGGGGACTAGCGGGTTGGGGGCACGTAATGAGCAGTTCTTC. Translating it yields CASSLGTSGLGARNEQFF.

This clonotype turned up a few times. V gene TRBV20-1 combines with J gene TRBJ2-3; 7 positions match TRBD2. This CDR3 contains 19 residues. The germline V gene encodes CDR1 DFQATT and CDR2 SNEGSKA (reference sequence). J was trimmed by 6 bases and V by 2 bases; bases with no gene match: 23. CDR3: CSARRDWSVGGGPMDTQYF. The DNA of the CDR3 is TGCAGTGCTAGACGGGATTGGTCCGTCGGGGGAGGGCCAATGGATACGCAGTATTTT.

This clonotype was recorded a few times. The V call is TRBV5-1, the J call TRBJ2-7, with TRBD1 matching 9 bases. Looked up from germline, CDR1 is SGHRS and CDR2 is YFSETQ. The CDR3 consists of 14 residues. J gave up 5 bases and V 4 bases, and 7 bases lay outside the gene matches. DNA for the CDR3: TGCGCCAGCAGCCGGGGACAGGGTGCCCACGAGCAGTACTTC. Translation gives CASSRGQGAHEQYF.

This clonotype was found many times. The CDR3 sequence: CSVPTRGSYNEQFF. As DNA, the CDR3 is TGCAGCGTTCCAACCAGGGGCTCCTACAATGAGCAGTTCTTC. The chain joins TRBV29-1 to TRBJ2-1, with D perhaps TRBD1 (6 bases). Deletions cut 5 bases from V and 0 bases from J, with 11 bases between. The CDR3 has 14 residues. Germline loops: CDR1 SQVTM, CDR2 ANQGSEA.

The chain has TRBV7-2 and TRBJ2-1; maybe TRBD1 (5 bases). The germline V gene has CDR1 SGHTA and CDR2 FQGNSA. With 1 base removed from V and 2 bases from J, the gap between germline ends came to 12 bases. The CDR3 extends over 16 amino acids. The CDR3 here is CASSLGKGFPYNEQFF. Written as DNA, the CDR3 is TGTGCCAGCAGCTTAGGAAAGGGGTTTCCCTACAATGAGCAGTTCTTC. The full variable domain, its missing parts supplied by reference TRBV7-2 and TRBJ2-1, is GAGVSQSPSNKVTEKGKDVELRCDPISGHTALYWYRQSLGQGLEFLIYFQGNSAPDKSGLPSDRFSAERTGGSVSTLTIQRTQQEDSAVYLCASSLGKGFPYNEQFFGPGTRLTVL.

The V call is TRBV11-1, the J call TRBJ1-1, with D possibly TRBD1 on 6 matching bases. This CDR3 comprises 18 residues. Trimming shortened V by 10 bases and J by 6 bases, and 33 bases separated the two germline ends. CDR1 is SGHAT and CDR2 is FQDESV in the germline V gene (reference sequence). The DNA of the CDR3 is TGTGCCACCACCAATGAGGGGGGGCGTTGGGGCCCCCCCTCTGAAGCTTTCTTT. Encoded protein: CATTNEGGRWGPPSEAFF.

This clonotype came up a few times. This chain joins TRBV5-1 and TRBJ2-7, with TRBD2 matching 9 bases. CDR3 length: 15 amino acids. Unmatched junction bases numbered 6, after V lost 1 base and J lost 4 bases. Germline V CDR1 and CDR2: SGHRS, YFSETQ. The CDR3 reads CASSLLGGRGYEQYF. The CDR3, as DNA: TGCGCCAGCAGCTTGTTGGGCGGGAGGGGTTACGAGCAGTACTTC.

This clonotype came up many times. This sequence joins TRBV5-1 and TRBJ2-1; TRBD2 matches at 14 bases. The J segment lost 8 bases and the V segment lost 4 bases, leaving 14 bases of the junction unmatched. From germline, CDR1 is SGHRS and CDR2 YFSETQ. The CDR3 has 18 residues. The CDR3 DNA sequence: TGCGCCAGCAGCCCTGGACTAGCGGGAGGCGTTTTGGGTGATGAGCAGTTCTTC. Protein sequence: CASSPGLAGGVLGDEQFF.

Many counts were recorded for this clonotype. The chain employs TRBV24-1 and TRBJ2-1; D unresolved. V was pared by 0 bases and J by 5 bases, with 7 bases between. CDR3 length: 14 residues. Germline CDR1 is KGHDR and CDR2 is SFDVKD. The CDR3 sequence: CATSDLLSNNEQFF. The CDR3 DNA is TGTGCCACCAGTGATTTGCTTAGCAACAATGAGCAGTTCTTC.

This clonotype has more than one count but fewer than ten. The chain combines TRBV20-1 with TRBJ2-4, with TRBD2 as a possible D gene (7 bases). Trimming took off 6 bases at V and 2 bases at J, with 17 bases between the two ends. The CDR3 sequence is 15 residues long. CDR1 DFQATT and CDR2 SNEGSKA come from the germline V gene (reference sequence). This CDR3 reads CSAETGGQTKNIQYF. The CDR3 DNA sequence: TGCAGTGCCGAGACGGGGGGCCAGACCAAAAACATTCAGTACTTC.